What follows are 19 T cell receptor beta chains derived from one specimen sequenced in a study of blood T cell repertoires in COVID-19. Assay used: immunoSEQ multiplex PCR; TCRdb lists only in-frame clones, some missing. The sample records about 110,000 clones, around 86% being singletons. Material for sequencing was peripheral blood. The receptors were gathered from a woman in her seventies with acute or convalescent COVID-19.

This chain uses TRBV19 with TRBJ1-4; a possible D gene is TRBD1 (5 bases). CDR1 is LNHDA, CDR2 SQIVND, per germline (reference sequence). Trimming cost V 5 bases and J 2 bases, with 18 bases left between them. The CDR3 spans 17 residues. CDR3 loop: CASSPAPRGSTNEKLFF. The CDR3 DNA sequence: TGTGCCAGTAGTCCCGCCCCCCGGGGGAGTACTAATGAAAAACTGTTTTTT.

In this sample, this clone turned up a few times. The chain combines TRBV19 with TRBJ2-7; maybe TRBD1 (5 bases). The CDR3 loop spans 13 amino acids. Deletions cut 3 bases from V and 3 bases from J, with 9 bases between. The germline CDR1 and CDR2 sequences are LNHDA and SQIVND (reference sequence). CDR3 nucleotides: TGTGCCAGTAGTATTCAGGGTGGCTACGAGCAGTACGTC. The encoded protein is CASSIQGGYEQYV.

This rearrangement joins TRBV6-5 to TRBJ2-2; a weak D match, TRBD1 (6 bases). The CDR3 runs 15 residues. CDR1 MNHEY and CDR2 SVGAGI come from the germline V gene. V was cut by 7 bases and J by 4 bases, with 16 bases left in between. The CDR3 here is CASIPQGTPTGELFF. The CDR3 DNA sequence: TGTGCCAGCATCCCCCAAGGGACACCCACCGGGGAGCTGTTTTTT.

This clone was picked up many times. V usage is TRBV6-5 and J usage is TRBJ1-2, with 10 bases lining up with TRBD1. The CDR3 extends over 15 amino acids. In germline, CDR1 is MNHEY, CDR2 SVGAGI. With 6 bases clipped from V and 4 bases from J, the junction kept 8 bases outside the gene matches. The CDR3 region is CASSARDRGSYGYTF. The CDR3, as DNA: TGTGCCAGCAGCGCAAGGGACAGGGGTTCCTATGGCTACACCTTC.

The V call is TRBV28, the J call TRBJ1-5, with D perhaps matching TRBD1 (6 bases). V shed 6 bases and J shed 4 bases, with 16 bases lying between them. From germline, CDR1 is MDHEN and CDR2 SYDVKM. This CDR3 is 15 amino acids long. The DNA for the CDR3 is TGTGCCAGCAGCGGGACACCCTTATTGAATCAGCCCCAGCATTTT. It encodes CASSGTPLLNQPQHF.

The V call is TRBV3-1 (or the pseudogene TRBV3-2), the J call TRBJ1-1; TRBD1 matches at 11 bases. Germline V lookup: CDR1 LGHDT, CDR2 YNNKEL (reference sequence). V was clipped by 5 bases and J by 11 bases; unmatched bases: 10. The CDR3 loop spans 14 amino acids. CDR3 residues: CASSAPDRGRVAFF. The CDR3 bases are TGTGCCAGCAGCGCCCCGGACAGGGGGCGCGTGGCTTTCTTT.

The rearrangement uses TRBV10-3 and TRBJ2-5; D may be TRBD1 (6 bases). This CDR3 has 15 residues. V was trimmed by 0 bases and J by 5 bases, leaving 13 bases between them. CDR1 and CDR2 from the germline V gene are ENHRY and SYGVKD. This chain's CDR3 is CAISESRGFRETQYF. The CDR3 DNA sequence: TGTGCCATCAGTGAGTCTAGGGGGTTTCGGGAGACCCAGTACTTC.

This clone is a singleton in its sample. The gene calls are TRBV11-2 and TRBJ1-3; a weak D match, TRBD1 (5 bases). This CDR3 contains 15 residues. From germline, CDR1 is SGHAT and CDR2 FQNNGV. The V end was cut by 5 bases, the J end by 1 base, with 12 bases between. CDR3 sequence reads: CASSPSGPSGNTIYF. For the CDR3, the DNA is TGTGCCAGCAGCCCCTCAGGGCCTTCTGGAAACACCATATATTTT.

This clone has more than one count but fewer than ten. The chain links TRBV5-4 to TRBJ2-3; 8 bases are a match to TRBD1. V shed 3 bases and J 1 base; nucleotides not matched to a gene: 4. The CDR3 runs to 15 residues. The germline V gene has CDR1 SGHNT and CDR2 YYREEE (reference sequence). CDR3 sequence reads: CASSSTGDGTDTQYF. CDR3 nucleotide sequence: TGTGCCAGCAGCTCGACAGGGGACGGCACAGATACGCAGTATTTT.

The chain is built from TRBV3-1 (or the pseudogene TRBV3-2) and TRBJ1-5, with 11 nucleotides matching TRBD1. The germline gives CDR1 LGHDT, CDR2 YNNKEL (reference sequence). V shed 3 bases, J shed 7 bases, and the junction held 5 bases outside the gene matches. This CDR3 comprises 15 residues. CDR3 sequence (DNA): TGTGCCAGCAGCCACGGGGACAGGGGGGACCAGCCCCAGCATTTT. Translating gives CASSHGDRGDQPQHF.

This chain joins TRBV18 and TRBJ2-3, with 11 bases matching TRBD1. CDR1 is KGHSH, CDR2 LQKENI, per germline. The CDR3 is 15 amino acids. J gave up 6 bases and V 4 bases, and 6 bases lay outside the gene matches. This CDR3 is CASSLRTGGVDTQYF. The CDR3 nucleotides are TGTGCCAGCTCACTCCGGACAGGGGGCGTTGATACGCAGTATTTT.

This clone was seen only once. V usage is TRBV28 and J usage is TRBJ1-5; 10 positions agree with TRBD1. The germline V gene encodes CDR1 MDHEN and CDR2 SYDVKM. Losses at the gene ends were 5 bases for V and 2 bases for J; bases not matched to a gene: 9. This CDR3 has 17 amino acids. CDR3 region: CASSRVAGTGGNQPQHF. The CDR3 DNA reads as TGTGCCAGCAGTCGCGTGGCCGGGACAGGGGGCAATCAGCCCCAGCATTTT.

The chain combines TRBV18 with TRBJ1-5; maybe TRBD1 (5 bases). The CDR3 sequence is 14 residues long. From germline, CDR1 is KGHSH and CDR2 LQKENI. Deletions cut 0 bases from V and 5 bases from J, with 8 bases between. The CDR3 sequence is CASSPPGGDQPQHF. The CDR3 nucleotides read TGTGCCAGCTCACCACCGGGGGGGGATCAGCCCCAGCATTTT.

The CDR3 coding sequence is TGTGCCAGCAGCCAAGTACCTCCGGGACAGGATATCACCTTC. Translating it yields CASSQVPPGQDITF. This chain links TRBV3-1 (or the pseudogene TRBV3-2) with TRBJ1-2; 8 nucleotides match TRBD1. CDR1 and CDR2 (germline): LGHDT, YNNKEL (reference sequence). J was trimmed by 13 bases and V by 1 base; bases with no gene match: 11. The CDR3 is 14 amino acids.

The chain joins TRBV25-1 to TRBJ2-1; 8 bases agree with TRBD1. V was clipped by 1 base and J by 2 bases; unmatched bases: 1. The CDR3 sequence is 15 residues long. CDR1 and CDR2 (germline): MGHDK, SYGVNS. The CDR3 DNA follows: TGTGCCAGCAGTGAATGGACAGGGCCCTACAATGAGCAGTTCTTC. Its protein product is CASSEWTGPYNEQFF.

The chain uses TRBV3-1 (or the pseudogene TRBV3-2) and TRBJ1-2, with 9 bases matching TRBD1. There are 15 residues in the CDR3. The germline gives CDR1 LGHDT, CDR2 YNNKEL (reference sequence). V shed 5 bases and J 8 bases; nucleotides not matched to a gene: 12. The CDR3 DNA follows: TGTGCCAGCAGCAAAGGCCGGGACAGGGTAGAGGGCTACACCTTC. The encoded protein is CASSKGRDRVEGYTF.

The chain couples TRBV28 to TRBJ1-2; 9 nucleotides line up with TRBD1. The CDR3 is 14 amino acids. J was trimmed by 5 bases and V by 3 bases; bases with no gene match: 4. Germline V gene lookup returns CDR1 MDHEN and CDR2 SYDVKM. CDR3 sequence reads: CASSFRDRVYGYTF. The DNA for the CDR3 is TGTGCCAGCAGTTTTCGGGACAGGGTGTATGGCTACACCTTC.

The J gene is TRBJ2-7, the V gene TRBV7-2, with 9 bases that match TRBD2. The V gene's germline CDR1 is SGHTA and CDR2 FQGNSA. V lost 1 base, J lost 6 bases, and 4 bases stayed unmatched. The CDR3 has 14 residues. For the CDR3, the DNA is TGTGCCAGCAGCTTAGTGGCGGGAGGGCGCGAGCAGTACTTC. As protein: CASSLVAGGREQYF.

V gene TRBV19 combines with J gene TRBJ1-2, with TRBD1 as a possible D gene (5 bases). The CDR3 spans 15 residues. Trimming took 6 bases from V and 4 from J, leaving 18 bases between them. CDR1 is LNHDA, CDR2 SQIVND, per germline (reference sequence). The CDR3 DNA reads as TGTGCCAGTAGCCACCTTACAGGACGTCTCTATGGCTACACCTTC. It is translated as CASSHLTGRLYGYTF.